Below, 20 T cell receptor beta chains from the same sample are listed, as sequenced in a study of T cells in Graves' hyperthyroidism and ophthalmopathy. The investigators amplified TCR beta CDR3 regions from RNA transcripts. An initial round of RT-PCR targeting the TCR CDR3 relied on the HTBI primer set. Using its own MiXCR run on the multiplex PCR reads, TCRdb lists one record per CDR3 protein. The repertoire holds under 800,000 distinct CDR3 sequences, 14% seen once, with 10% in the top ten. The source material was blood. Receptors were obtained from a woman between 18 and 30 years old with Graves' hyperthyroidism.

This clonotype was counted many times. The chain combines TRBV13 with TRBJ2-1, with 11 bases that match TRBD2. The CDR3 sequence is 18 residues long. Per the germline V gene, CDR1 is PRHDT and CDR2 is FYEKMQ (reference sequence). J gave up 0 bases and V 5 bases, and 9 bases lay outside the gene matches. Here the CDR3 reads CASSGATSGTSSYNEQFF. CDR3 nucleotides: TGTGCCAGCAGCGGGGCGACTAGCGGGACAAGCTCCTACAATGAGCAGTTCTTC.

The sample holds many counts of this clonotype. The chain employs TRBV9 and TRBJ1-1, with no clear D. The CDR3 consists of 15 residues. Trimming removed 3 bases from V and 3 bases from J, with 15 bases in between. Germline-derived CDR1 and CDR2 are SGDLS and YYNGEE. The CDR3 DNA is TGTGCCAGCAGCGCGTCCCCCGCAGGATACACTGAAGCTTTCTTT. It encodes CASSASPAGYTEAFF. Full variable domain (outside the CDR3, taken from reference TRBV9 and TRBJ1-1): DSGVTQTPKHLITATGQRVTLRCSPRSGDLSVYWYQQSLDQGLQFLIQYYNGEERAKGNILERFSAQQFPDLHSELNLSSLELGDSALYFCASSASPAGYTEAFFGQGTRLTVV.

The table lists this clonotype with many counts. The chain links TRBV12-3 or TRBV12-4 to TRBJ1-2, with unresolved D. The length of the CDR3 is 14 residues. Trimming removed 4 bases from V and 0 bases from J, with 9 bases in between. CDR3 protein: CASSYAHTNYGYTF. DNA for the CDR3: TGTGCCAGCAGTTATGCCCATACTAACTATGGCTACACCTTC.

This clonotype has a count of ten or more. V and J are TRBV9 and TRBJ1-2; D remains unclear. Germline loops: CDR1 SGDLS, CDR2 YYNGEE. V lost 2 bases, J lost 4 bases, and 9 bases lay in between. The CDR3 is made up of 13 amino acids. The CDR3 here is CASSVTLSYGYTF. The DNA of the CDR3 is TGTGCCAGCAGCGTCACCTTATCCTATGGCTACACCTTC.

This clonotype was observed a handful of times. In nucleotides, the CDR3 is TGTGCCAGCAGCCGCCCGAGGCCTCTTAATAGCAATCAGCCCCAGCATTTT. As protein: CASSRPRPLNSNQPQHF. The gene calls are TRBV7-3 and TRBJ1-5; D unresolved. This CDR3 contains 17 residues. V lost 5 bases and J lost 0, with 17 bases in between. Germline V gives CDR1 SGHTA, CDR2 FQGTGA.

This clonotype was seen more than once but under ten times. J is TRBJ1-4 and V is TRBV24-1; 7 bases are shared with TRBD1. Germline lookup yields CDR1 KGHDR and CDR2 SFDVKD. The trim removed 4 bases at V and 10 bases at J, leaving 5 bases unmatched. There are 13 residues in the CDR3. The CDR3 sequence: CATSDSHRGKLFF. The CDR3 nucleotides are TGTGCCACCAGTGACTCCCACAGGGGAAAACTGTTTTTT.

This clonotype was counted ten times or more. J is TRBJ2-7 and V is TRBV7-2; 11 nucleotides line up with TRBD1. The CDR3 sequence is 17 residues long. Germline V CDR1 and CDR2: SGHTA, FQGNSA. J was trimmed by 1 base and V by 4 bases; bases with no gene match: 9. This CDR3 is CASSSPGTGGPSYEQYF. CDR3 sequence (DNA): TGTGCCAGCAGCTCCCCCGGGACAGGGGGACCTTCCTACGAGCAGTACTTC.

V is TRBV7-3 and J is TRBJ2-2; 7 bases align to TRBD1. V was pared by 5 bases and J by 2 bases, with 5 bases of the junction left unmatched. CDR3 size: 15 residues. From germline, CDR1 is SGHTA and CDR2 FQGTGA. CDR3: CASSPDRFNTGELFF. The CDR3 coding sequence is TGTGCCAGCAGCCCGGACAGGTTTAACACCGGGGAGCTGTTTTTT.

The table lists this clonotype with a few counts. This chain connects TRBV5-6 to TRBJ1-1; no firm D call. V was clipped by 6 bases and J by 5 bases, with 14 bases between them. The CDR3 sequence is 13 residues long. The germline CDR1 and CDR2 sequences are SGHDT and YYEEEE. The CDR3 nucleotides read TGTGCCAGCATGTCCGTGGGCGCGACTGAAGCTTTCTTT. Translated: CASMSVGATEAFF.

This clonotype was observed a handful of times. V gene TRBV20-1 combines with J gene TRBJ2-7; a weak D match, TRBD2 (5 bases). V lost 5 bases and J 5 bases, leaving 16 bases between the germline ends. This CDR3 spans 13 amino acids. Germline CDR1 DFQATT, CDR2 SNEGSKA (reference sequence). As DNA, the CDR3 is TGCAGTGCTGGGAGACCGACGTCCGACGAGCAGTACTTC. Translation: CSAGRPTSDEQYF.

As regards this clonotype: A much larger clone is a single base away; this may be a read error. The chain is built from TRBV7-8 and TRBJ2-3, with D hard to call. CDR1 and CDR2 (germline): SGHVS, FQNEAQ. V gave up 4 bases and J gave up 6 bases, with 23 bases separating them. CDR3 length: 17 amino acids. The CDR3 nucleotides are TGTGCCAGCAGCTCCCGCGATAGGGTTGGATCGCGGGATACGCAGTATTTT. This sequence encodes CASSSRDRVGSRDTQYF.

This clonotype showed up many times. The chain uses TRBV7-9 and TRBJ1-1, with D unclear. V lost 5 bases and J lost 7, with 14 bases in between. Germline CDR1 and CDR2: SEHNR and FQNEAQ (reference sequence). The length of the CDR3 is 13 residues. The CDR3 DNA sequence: TGTGCCAGCAGCCCGGGCCGGCAGAGTGAAGCTTTCTTT. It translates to CASSPGRQSEAFF.

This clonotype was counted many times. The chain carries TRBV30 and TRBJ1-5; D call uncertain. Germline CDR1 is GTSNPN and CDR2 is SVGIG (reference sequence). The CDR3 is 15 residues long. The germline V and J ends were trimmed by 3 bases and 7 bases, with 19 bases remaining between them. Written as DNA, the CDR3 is TGTGCCTGGAGCCCCCCCTTGTCTTTCGGGCAGCCCCAGCATTTT. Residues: CAWSPPLSFGQPQHF.

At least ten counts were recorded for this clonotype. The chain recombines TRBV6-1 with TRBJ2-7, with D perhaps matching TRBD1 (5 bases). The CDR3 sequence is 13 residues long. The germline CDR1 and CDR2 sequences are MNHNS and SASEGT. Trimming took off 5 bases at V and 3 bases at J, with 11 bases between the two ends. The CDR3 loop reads CASSLDTIYEQYF. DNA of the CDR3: TGTGCCAGCAGTTTGGACACAATCTACGAGCAGTACTTC.

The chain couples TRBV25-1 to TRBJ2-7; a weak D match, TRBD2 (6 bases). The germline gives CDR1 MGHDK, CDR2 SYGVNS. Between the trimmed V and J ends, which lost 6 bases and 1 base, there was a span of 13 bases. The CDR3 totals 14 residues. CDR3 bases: TGTGCCAGCAGGGGGCCGACTAGGTCCTACGAGCAGTACTTC. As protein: CASRGPTRSYEQYF.

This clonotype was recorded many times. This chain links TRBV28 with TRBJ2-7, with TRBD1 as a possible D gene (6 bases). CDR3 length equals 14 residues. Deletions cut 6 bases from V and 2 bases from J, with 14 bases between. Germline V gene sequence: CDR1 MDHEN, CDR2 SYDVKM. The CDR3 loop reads CASRIHRVPYEQYF. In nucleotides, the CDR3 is TGTGCCAGCAGAATTCACAGGGTCCCCTACGAGCAGTACTTC.

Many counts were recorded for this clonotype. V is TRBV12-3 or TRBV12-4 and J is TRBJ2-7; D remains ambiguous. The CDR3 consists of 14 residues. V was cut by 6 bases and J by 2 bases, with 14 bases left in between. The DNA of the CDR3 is TGTGCCAGCAGCCCTCAGGACGGCCCCTACGAGCAGTACTTC. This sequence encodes CASSPQDGPYEQYF.

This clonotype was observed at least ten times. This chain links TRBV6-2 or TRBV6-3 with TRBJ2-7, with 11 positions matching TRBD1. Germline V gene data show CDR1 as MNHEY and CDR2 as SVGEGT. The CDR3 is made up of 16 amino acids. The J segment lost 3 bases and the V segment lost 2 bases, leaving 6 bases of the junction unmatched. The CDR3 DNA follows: TGTGCCAGCAGTTACCCGAGCGGGACAGGGGGCTACGAGCAGTACTTC. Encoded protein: CASSYPSGTGGYEQYF.

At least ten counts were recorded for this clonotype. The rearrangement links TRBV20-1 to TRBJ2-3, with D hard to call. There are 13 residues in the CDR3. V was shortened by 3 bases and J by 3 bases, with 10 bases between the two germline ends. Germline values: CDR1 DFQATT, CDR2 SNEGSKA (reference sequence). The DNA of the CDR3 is TGCAGTGCTAGGCTGGGAATTACAGATACGCAGTATTTT. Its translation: CSARLGITDTQYF.

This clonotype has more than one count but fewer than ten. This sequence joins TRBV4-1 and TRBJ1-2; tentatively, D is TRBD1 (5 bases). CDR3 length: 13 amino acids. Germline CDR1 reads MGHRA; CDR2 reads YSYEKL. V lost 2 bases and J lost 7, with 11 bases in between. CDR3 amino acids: CASSQTTVTGYTF. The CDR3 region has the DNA TGCGCCAGCAGCCAAACGACAGTAACTGGCTACACCTTC.